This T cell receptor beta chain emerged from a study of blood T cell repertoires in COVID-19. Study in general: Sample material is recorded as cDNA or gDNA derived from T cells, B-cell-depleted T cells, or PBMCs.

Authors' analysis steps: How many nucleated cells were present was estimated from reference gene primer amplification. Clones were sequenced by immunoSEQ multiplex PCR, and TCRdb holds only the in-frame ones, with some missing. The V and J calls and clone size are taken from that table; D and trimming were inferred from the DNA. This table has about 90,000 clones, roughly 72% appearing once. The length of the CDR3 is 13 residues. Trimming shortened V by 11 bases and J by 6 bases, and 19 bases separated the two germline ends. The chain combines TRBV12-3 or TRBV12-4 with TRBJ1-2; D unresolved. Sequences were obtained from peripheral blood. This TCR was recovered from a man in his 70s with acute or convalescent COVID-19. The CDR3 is CAGISLREDGYTF. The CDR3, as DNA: TGTGCCGGGATCTCCCTTAGGGAGGATGGCTACACCTTC.